What follows are 27 T cell receptor beta chains derived from one specimen sequenced in a study of blood T cell repertoires in COVID-19. Profiled with immunoSEQ multiplex PCR; TCRdb holds only in-frame clones, not every one. The sample has roughly 110,000 clones; 75% to 85% are singletons. The sample consisted of peripheral blood. Every receptor here comes from an older man with COVID-19, enrolled during active disease.

The J gene is TRBJ2-2, the V gene TRBV10-3, with 8 bases matching TRBD2. Germline CDR1 and CDR2: ENHRY and SYGVKD. J lost 0 bases, V lost 8 bases, and 2 bases had no gene match. The CDR3 is 14 amino acids. CDR3 protein: CAIGAGANTGELFF. Written as DNA, the CDR3 is TGTGCCATCGGAGCGGGGGCGAACACCGGGGAGCTGTTTTTT.

This chain links TRBV5-1 with TRBJ2-2, with TRBD2 identical over 11 bases. Unmatched junction bases numbered 17, after V lost 4 bases and J lost 6 bases. Germline V gene sequence: CDR1 SGHRS, CDR2 YFSETQ. This CDR3 comprises 19 residues. In DNA form, the CDR3 reads TGCGCCAGCAGCCGTAGGCACCGCACTAGCGGGAGTTTTGCCGGGGAGCTGTTTTTT. Translation: CASSRRHRTSGSFAGELFF.

This clone was found once. V usage is TRBV7-9 and J usage is TRBJ2-1; D is unclear. Germline-derived CDR1 and CDR2 are SEHNR and FQNEAQ (reference sequence). V was clipped by 5 bases and J by 6 bases, with 17 bases between them. CDR3 length equals 15 residues. The CDR3 coding sequence is TGTGCCAGCAGCCCAAAGCTCAGGTTCTCCAATGAGCAGTTCTTC. Protein product: CASSPKLRFSNEQFF.

The rearrangement uses TRBV7-2 and TRBJ2-1; perhaps TRBD1 as D (5 bases). V was pared by 3 bases and J by 0 bases, with 12 bases between. Germline V gene lookup returns CDR1 SGHTA and CDR2 FQGNSA. The CDR3 is 16 residues long. Here the CDR3 DNA reads TGTGCCAGCAGCTTTAGGTCAGGGAACTCCTACAATGAGCAGTTCTTC. Its translation is CASSFRSGNSYNEQFF.

The rearrangement uses TRBV27 and TRBJ2-5; 10 bases fit TRBD2. With V trimmed by 2 bases and J by 5 bases, 5 bases remained unmatched. Germline V lookup: CDR1 MNHEY, CDR2 SMNVEV (reference sequence). The CDR3 length is 15 residues. CDR3 in DNA: TGTGCCAGCAGTTTACTAGCGGGAGTCGGGGAGACCCAGTACTTC. This codes for CASSLLAGVGETQYF.

The V and J genes are TRBV5-1 and TRBJ2-7, with 7 bases matching TRBD1. The germline gives CDR1 SGHRS, CDR2 YFSETQ. This CDR3 has 15 residues. Unmatched junction bases numbered 9, after V lost 2 bases and J lost 4 bases. The CDR3 loop reads CASSLWAGDSYEQYF. CDR3 DNA sequence: TGCGCCAGCAGCTTATGGGCCGGGGACAGTTACGAGCAGTACTTC.

V gene TRBV19 combines with J gene TRBJ2-7; D gene uncertain. Germline CDR1 and CDR2: LNHDA and SQIVND (reference sequence). V lost 1 base to trimming and J lost 3 bases, with 10 bases between them. There are 14 residues in the CDR3. In nucleotides, the CDR3 is TGTGCCAGTAGTATAGGCTGGCGGAACTACGAGCAGTACTTC. Amino acids: CASSIGWRNYEQYF.

The chain is built from TRBV19 and TRBJ1-4, with D perhaps matching TRBD1 (6 bases). This CDR3 is built from 13 residues. Germline V gene sequence: CDR1 LNHDA, CDR2 SQIVND (reference sequence). The V end lost 5 bases, the J end lost 8 bases, and 12 bases lay between the germline ends. CDR3 protein: CASSAGVGEKLFF. The CDR3 DNA follows: TGTGCCAGTAGTGCAGGGGTAGGGGAAAAACTGTTTTTT.

The chain carries TRBV10-3 and TRBJ2-7, with D possibly matching TRBD2 (6 bases). V was trimmed by 7 bases and J by 0 bases, leaving 13 bases between them. This CDR3 contains 14 residues. Germline CDR1 is ENHRY and CDR2 is SYGVKD. CDR3 DNA sequence: TGTGCCATCATGGCATTCGGGAGCTCCTACGAGCAGTACTTC. Its translation: CAIMAFGSSYEQYF.

This clone was detected only a few times. The chain combines TRBV15 with TRBJ1-4; 8 nucleotides match TRBD1. The V segment lost 3 bases and the J segment 8 bases; nucleotides outside the gene matches: 5. Germline CDR1 LNHNV, CDR2 YYDKDF (reference sequence). The CDR3 covers 14 residues. For the CDR3, the DNA is TGTGCCACCAGCAGCAGGGGGCATGTGGAAAAACTGTTTTTT. It is translated as CATSSRGHVEKLFF.

This clone was detected a few times. This chain links TRBV5-6 with TRBJ2-2, with TRBD1 matching 9 bases. Germline V CDR1 and CDR2: SGHDT, YYEEEE. Trimming cost V 5 bases and J 5 bases; bases outside gene matches: 10. CDR3 length: 16 amino acids. CDR3 residues: CASRTSDRGRTGELFF. DNA for the CDR3: TGTGCCAGCAGGACCTCGGACAGGGGTCGAACCGGGGAGCTGTTTTTT. Full variable domain (missing parts from reference TRBV5-6 and TRBJ2-2): DAGVTQSPTHLIKTRGQQVTLRCSPKSGHDTVSWYQQALGQGPQFIFQYYEEEERQRGNFPDRFSGHQFPNYSSELNVNALLLGDSALYLCASRTSDRGRTGELFFGEGSRLTVL.

The genes are TRBV18 and TRBJ2-3, with 8 bases aligning to TRBD2. J was trimmed by 4 bases and V by 2 bases; bases with no gene match: 8. Germline CDR1 is KGHSH and CDR2 is LQKENI. This CDR3 contains 16 residues. The CDR3 region is CASSPRGLAQSDTQYF. In nucleotides, the CDR3 is TGTGCCAGCTCACCAAGAGGACTAGCTCAGTCAGATACGCAGTATTTT.

The chain uses TRBV6-4 and TRBJ2-1; TRBD2 aligns across 8 bases. Germline CDR1 MRHNA, CDR2 SNTAGT. The CDR3 is 15 residues long. The trim removed 3 bases at V and 1 base at J, leaving 2 bases unmatched. The CDR3 region is CASSEGTRSYNEQFF. The CDR3 DNA sequence: TGTGCCAGCAGTGAGGGGACTAGGTCCTACAATGAGCAGTTCTTC.

The chain combines TRBV2 with TRBJ1-4; 9 bases match TRBD1. J was trimmed by 7 bases and V by 8 bases; bases with no gene match: 5. This CDR3 region has 13 residues. Germline CDR1 reads SNHLY; CDR2 reads FYNNEI. CDR3 DNA: TGTGCCAGCCAAACAGGGGGCGCTGAAAAACTGTTTTTT. This translates into CASQTGGAEKLFF.

The chain uses TRBV9 and TRBJ2-7, with TRBD2 identical over 7 bases. The CDR3 has 13 residues. The junction had 3 bases not matched to a gene; V was cut back by 4 bases and J by 2 bases. From germline, CDR1 is SGDLS and CDR2 YYNGEE. DNA for the CDR3: TGTGCCAGCAGCAGGGGAGGGGCCTACGAGCAGTACTTC. Its protein product is CASSRGGAYEQYF.

The chain links TRBV7-9 to TRBJ2-5; tentatively, D is TRBD1 (6 bases). Trimming shortened V by 3 bases and J by 5 bases, and 10 bases separated the two germline ends. The CDR3 length is 13 residues. Per germline, CDR1 SEHNR and CDR2 FQNEAQ (reference sequence). The CDR3 DNA reads TGTGCCAGCAGCTTTATGGGGGCGGAGACCCAGTACTTC. Translation: CASSFMGAETQYF. Full variable domain (remainder filled in from reference TRBV7-9 and TRBJ2-5): DTGVSQNPRHKITKRGQNVTFRCDPISEHNRLYWYRQTLGQGPEFLTYFQNEAQLEKSRLLSDRFSAERPKGSFSTLEIQRTEQGDSAMYLCASSFMGAETQYFGPGTRLLVL.

The chain couples TRBV6-5 to TRBJ2-1; TRBD2 matches 10 bases. There are 15 residues in the CDR3. The V gene's germline CDR1 is MNHEY and CDR2 SVGAGI. V trimming: 0 bases; J trimming: 8 bases; junction bases outside the gene matches: 4. The CDR3 loop is CASSYSLAGDYEQFF. CDR3 bases: TGTGCCAGCAGTTACTCCCTAGCGGGAGATTATGAGCAGTTCTTC.

CDR3 sequence (DNA): TGTGCCAGCAGTGCTAGGGGGCAGTATGGCTACACCTTC. Amino acid sequence: CASSARGQYGYTF. The chain links TRBV2 to TRBJ1-2; TRBD1 agrees at 7 bases. The ends lost 4 bases at V and 5 bases at J; junction bases unmatched: 4. Germline V gives CDR1 SNHLY, CDR2 FYNNEI. The CDR3 spans 13 residues.

This clone has more than one count but fewer than ten. The chain employs TRBV5-4 and TRBJ1-4; a possible D gene is TRBD1 (5 bases). The V and J ends lost 0 bases and 7 bases respectively, with 19 bases between them. The CDR3 length is 17 residues. CDR1 and CDR2 from the germline V gene are SGHNT and YYREEE (reference sequence). The CDR3, as DNA: TGTGCCAGCAGCTTGGAATTTGGGGCGCCTAGTGGTGAAAAACTGTTTTTT. Amino acid sequence: CASSLEFGAPSGEKLFF.

This clone was seen only a few times. The chain joins TRBV13 to TRBJ1-2, with 9 bases that match TRBD1. CDR3 length: 17 amino acids. Germline V gives CDR1 PRHDT, CDR2 FYEKMQ (reference sequence). V lost 5 bases, J lost 6 bases, and 16 bases stayed unmatched. Here the CDR3 reads CASSLLQGAFGSDGYTF. The CDR3 bases are TGTGCCAGCAGCCTCCTACAGGGGGCCTTTGGGAGTGATGGCTACACCTTC.

CDR3 region: CASSLALGGRGTYNEQFF. CDR3 DNA: TGCGCCAGCAGCTTGGCCCTTGGGGGCAGGGGGACCTACAATGAGCAGTTCTTC. This chain joins TRBV5-1 and TRBJ2-1, with TRBD1 matching over 7 bases. This CDR3 contains 18 residues. Losses at the gene ends were 0 bases for V and 2 bases for J; bases not matched to a gene: 11. Germline V gene data show CDR1 as SGHRS and CDR2 as YFSETQ.

This chain links TRBV4-1 with TRBJ2-2; tentative D call: TRBD1 (6 bases). The germline V gene encodes CDR1 MGHRA and CDR2 YSYEKL. The CDR3 is 16 amino acids. V was pared by 4 bases and J by 0 bases, with 12 bases between. The CDR3 coding sequence is TGCGCCAGCAGCCCCCAGGGGACCCCGAACACCGGGGAGCTGTTTTTT. Its translation is CASSPQGTPNTGELFF.

This clone was observed a handful of times. The chain is built from TRBV29-1 and TRBJ2-3, with 12 bases that match TRBD2. CDR1 and CDR2 (germline): SQVTM, ANQGSEA. The CDR3 has 15 amino acids. The junction had 8 bases not matched to a gene; V was cut back by 4 bases and J by 6 bases. CDR3 sequence (DNA): TGCAGCGTTGGAAAGACTAGCGGGAGAACGGATACGCAGTATTTT. This sequence encodes CSVGKTSGRTDTQYF.

Concerning this clone itself: The junction departs from the called germline gene at one end, perhaps through a read error. The gene calls are TRBV4-2 and TRBJ2-1; TRBD2 aligns across 9 bases. Per the germline V gene, CDR1 is LGHNA and CDR2 is YNFKEQ. The CDR3 has 17 amino acids. The CDR3 DNA sequence: TGTGCCAGCAGCCAACTTGCTAGCGGGATAACCCCCAATGGGCAGTTCTTC. Amino acid sequence: CASSQLASGITPNGQFF.

This chain links TRBV5-6 with TRBJ2-2; 12 bases fit TRBD2. Germline V gives CDR1 SGHDT, CDR2 YYEEEE. V lost 5 bases to trimming and J lost 5 bases; unmatched junction nucleotides: 1. The CDR3 consists of 14 residues. CDR3 in amino acids: CASSGLAGTGELFF. The CDR3 DNA is TGTGCCAGCAGTGGACTAGCGGGAACCGGGGAGCTGTTTTTT.

This chain connects TRBV5-4 to TRBJ2-3; TRBD1 matches at 7 bases. The CDR3 extends over 14 amino acids. After removal of 0 bases from V and 4 bases from J, the junction contained 2 bases not matched to a gene. CDR1 and CDR2 from the germline V gene are SGHNT and YYREEE (reference sequence). CDR3 region: CASSLGQGADTQYF. CDR3 nucleotide sequence: TGTGCCAGCAGCTTGGGACAGGGTGCAGATACGCAGTATTTT.

The V call is TRBV20-1, the J call TRBJ2-7; 8 bases fit TRBD2. The CDR3 sequence is 14 residues long. Unmatched junction bases numbered 8, after V lost 3 bases and J lost 4 bases. The V gene's germline CDR1 is DFQATT and CDR2 SNEGSKA (reference sequence). The CDR3 sequence is CSASLSGSRYEQYF. In nucleotides, the CDR3 is TGCAGTGCTAGTTTAAGCGGGAGTAGGTACGAGCAGTACTTC.